This T cell receptor beta chain was captured in a study of shared clonotypes between healthy human individuals. Broader study findings: Since donors were few, the genetic and exposure-history diversity represented was limited.

CDR3 length: 12 amino acids. From germline, CDR1 is MNHEY and CDR2 SMNVEV (reference sequence). V was shortened by 5 bases and J by 8 bases, with 10 bases between the two germline ends. TCRdb's table, derived via immunoSEQ multiplex PCR, lists solely in-frame clones and lacks some. The repertoire includes some 680,000 clones, around 78% of them detected once, and around 1.8% sits in the top ten. This clone was picked up one time. Its antigen is currently unknown. This TCR derives from a woman aged 25 to 39 in good health. The source material was memory CD4+ T cells sorted from blood. This sample's subset: CD45RA-negative fraction. The V gene is TRBV27, the J gene TRBJ2-1; D call uncertain. The CDR3 nucleotides read TGTGCCAGCAGTGGGGTCGGTCATGAGCAGTTCTTC. Protein sequence: CASSGVGHEQFF.